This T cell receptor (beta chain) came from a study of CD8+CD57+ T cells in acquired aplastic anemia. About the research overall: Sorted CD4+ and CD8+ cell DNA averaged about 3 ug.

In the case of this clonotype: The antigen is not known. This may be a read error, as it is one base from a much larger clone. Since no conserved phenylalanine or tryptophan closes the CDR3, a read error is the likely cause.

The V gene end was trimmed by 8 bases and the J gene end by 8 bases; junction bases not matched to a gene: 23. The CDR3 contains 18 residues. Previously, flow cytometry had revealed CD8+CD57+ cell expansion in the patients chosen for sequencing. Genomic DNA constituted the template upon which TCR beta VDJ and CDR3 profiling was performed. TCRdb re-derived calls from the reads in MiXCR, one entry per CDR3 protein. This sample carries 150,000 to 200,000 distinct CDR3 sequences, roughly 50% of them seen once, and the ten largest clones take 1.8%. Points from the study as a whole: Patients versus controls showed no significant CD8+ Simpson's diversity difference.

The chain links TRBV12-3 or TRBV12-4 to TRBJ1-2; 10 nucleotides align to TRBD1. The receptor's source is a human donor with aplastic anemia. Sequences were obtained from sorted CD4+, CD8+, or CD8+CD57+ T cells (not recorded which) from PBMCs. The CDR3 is CASGYVVGRGTGVDGYTL. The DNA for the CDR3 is TGTGCCAGCGGTTACGTTGTTGGTCGCGGGACAGGGGTGGACGGCTACACCCTC.